A single sample is the source of the 3 T cell receptor beta chains below, sequenced in a study of T cell responses to AZD1222 COVID-19 vaccine. TCRdb's copy holds only in-frame clones and misses some; the assay was immunoSEQ multiplex PCR. Of 55,000 to 75,000 clones in the sample, over 60% are singletons; the top ten hold 9.5% to 13%. Sample: peripheral blood, taken on day 0 of AZD1222 vaccination. The receptors come from an adult in good health.

V and J are TRBV28 and TRBJ1-5, with D hard to call. CDR1 is MDHEN, CDR2 SYDVKM, per germline. The length of the CDR3 is 20 residues. Trimming cost V 4 bases and J 0 bases, with 25 bases left between them. The CDR3 DNA reads TGTGCCAGCAGTTCCAAATCATGGACCGCACTTCTATATAGCAATCAGCCCCAGCATTTT. Its protein product is CASSSKSWTALLYSNQPQHF.

V and J are TRBV7-2 and TRBJ2-3, with D possibly matching TRBD1 (6 bases). The germline CDR1 and CDR2 sequences are SGHTA and FQGNSA. Trimming removed 3 bases at V and 4 bases at J, with 8 bases between. CDR3 length: 13 amino acids. The CDR3 sequence is CASSFQGPDTQYF. Here the CDR3 DNA reads TGTGCCAGCAGCTTCCAGGGGCCAGATACGCAGTATTTT.

The chain recombines TRBV19 with TRBJ1-3; D not certain. Trimming left V 8 bases short and J 1 base short, with 9 bases between. CDR3 length: 13 amino acids. Germline CDR1 reads LNHDA; CDR2 reads SQIVND (reference sequence). The CDR3 loop reads CASSQTSGNTIYF. The CDR3 DNA reads TGTGCCAGTTCACAGACTTCTGGAAACACCATATATTTT.